What follows are 31 T cell receptor beta chains derived from one specimen sequenced in a study of beta chain features in type 1 diabetes. The sequenced template was cDNA made from the entire isolated RNA. Here immunoSEQ multiplex PCR was the method, and the copy in TCRdb shows in-frame clones only, minus some. The sample shows 300,000 to 450,000 clones, 15% to 20% of them seen only once. Specimen: naive CD4+ T cells from blood. The source is a young woman in good health.

This clone was seen more than once but under ten times. V and J are TRBV7-3 and TRBJ1-1; a weak D match, TRBD1 (5 bases). V was clipped by 0 bases and J by 3 bases, with 8 bases between them. Germline CDR1 SGHTA, CDR2 FQGTGA. CDR3 length: 14 amino acids. This chain's CDR3 is CASSLTARDTEAFF. In nucleotides, the CDR3 is TGTGCCAGCAGCTTAACGGCCAGGGACACTGAAGCTTTCTTT.

The chain has TRBV30 and TRBJ2-7; 7 nucleotides match TRBD2. There are 15 residues in the CDR3. The V gene end was trimmed by 5 bases and the J gene end by 6 bases; junction bases not matched to a gene: 16. The germline V gene encodes CDR1 GTSNPN and CDR2 SVGIG (reference sequence). CDR3 sequence reads: CAWDGLASGRAEQYF. The DNA of the CDR3 is TGTGCCTGGGACGGCTTAGCGTCTGGGAGGGCCGAGCAGTACTTC.

The gene calls are TRBV11-2 and TRBJ2-2; weak D call: TRBD1 (5 bases). The CDR3 runs 13 residues. The germline gives CDR1 SGHAT, CDR2 FQNNGV. The V end lost 5 bases, the J end lost 7 bases, and 11 bases lay between the germline ends. Here the CDR3 reads CASSLRDGGELFF. Written as DNA, the CDR3 is TGTGCCAGCAGCCTCAGGGATGGCGGGGAGCTGTTTTTT.

This clone appeared a few times. The rearrangement joins TRBV30 to TRBJ1-1; 7 nucleotides line up with TRBD1. From germline, CDR1 is GTSNPN and CDR2 SVGIG (reference sequence). CDR3 length equals 15 residues. The CDR3 bases are TGTGCAGGATGGAGGGTCTACAGGGGCGGCACTGAAGCTTTCTTT. Encoded protein: CAGWRVYRGGTEAFF.

The rearrangement links TRBV30 to TRBJ1-2; possible D gene TRBD1, 6 bases. Germline CDR1 reads GTSNPN; CDR2 reads SVGIG (reference sequence). This CDR3 is built from 12 residues. Trimming removed 0 bases from V and 8 bases from J, with 10 bases in between. This CDR3 reads CAWSVTGSGYTF. The CDR3 nucleotides are TGTGCCTGGAGTGTAACAGGGAGCGGCTACACCTTC.

This rearrangement joins TRBV18 to TRBJ1-5; no definite D call. Germline CDR1 KGHSH, CDR2 LQKENI. The CDR3 covers 14 residues. Deletions cut 4 bases from V and 2 bases from J, with 9 bases between. CDR3 in amino acids: CASSLGGGNQPQHF. The CDR3 nucleotides read TGTGCCAGCTCACTGGGAGGAGGCAATCAGCCCCAGCATTTT.

This clone has more than one count but fewer than ten. The chain carries TRBV11-2 and TRBJ2-6; no firm D call. V lost 5 bases and J lost 1, with 9 bases in between. This CDR3 is 15 amino acids long. Looked up from germline, CDR1 is SGHAT and CDR2 is FQNNGV. The CDR3 DNA reads as TGTGCCAGCAGCAAGGCCGGGTCTGGGGCCAACGTCCTGACTTTC. The encoded protein is CASSKAGSGANVLTF.

This clone was found a few times. The V and J genes are TRBV27 and TRBJ2-7; TRBD2 agrees at 10 bases. This CDR3 comprises 14 residues. From germline, CDR1 is MNHEY and CDR2 SMNVEV (reference sequence). Trimming cost V 8 bases and J 4 bases; bases outside gene matches: 8. The CDR3 nucleotides are TGTGCCAGCGGTGGGACTAGCGCAATATACGAGCAGTACTTC. It translates to CASGGTSAIYEQYF.

Turning to this clone: The same CDR3 arises from other DNA sequences in this sample as well. This rearrangement joins TRBV30 to TRBJ2-3; 12 bases line up with TRBD2. With 5 bases clipped from V and 1 base from J, the junction kept 1 base outside the gene matches. In germline, CDR1 is GTSNPN, CDR2 SVGIG (reference sequence). The CDR3 is 14 residues long. The CDR3 DNA is TGTGCCTGGCGACTAGCGGGAGGCACAGATACGCAGTATTTT. It is translated as CAWRLAGGTDTQYF.

This clone was counted a single time. The chain employs TRBV10-3 and TRBJ1-2; D possibly corresponds to TRBD1 (6 bases). The germline gives CDR1 ENHRY, CDR2 SYGVKD. The V end was cut by 2 bases, the J end by 7 bases, with 8 bases between. The CDR3 loop spans 12 amino acids. The CDR3 nucleotides are TGTGCCATCAGTGAGAGGGGGAGTGGCTACACCTTC. Amino acids: CAISERGSGYTF.

V is TRBV20-1 and J is TRBJ2-7; no clear D gene. Germline assignment: CDR1 DFQATT and CDR2 SNEGSKA (reference sequence). The CDR3 sequence is 9 residues long. CDR3 residues: CTPCYEQYF. The CDR3 DNA reads as TGCACCCCCTGCTACGAGCAGTACTTC.

This clone was counted a few times. The chain uses TRBV29-1 and TRBJ2-7; 10 bases are a match to TRBD1. V lost 6 bases, J lost 2 bases, and 10 bases stayed unmatched. CDR1 and CDR2 (germline): SQVTM, ANQGSEA. This CDR3 spans 15 amino acids. The CDR3 region is CSVGDRTGGAYEQYF. Written as DNA, the CDR3 is TGCAGCGTCGGGGACCGGACAGGGGGGGCCTACGAGCAGTACTTC.

V usage is TRBV5-6 and J usage is TRBJ1-2; 8 bases map to TRBD1. This CDR3 comprises 15 residues. V trimming: 4 bases; J trimming: 6 bases; junction bases outside the gene matches: 11. The germline V gene encodes CDR1 SGHDT and CDR2 YYEEEE. The CDR3 spells CASSRYRDRRDGYTF. In nucleotides, the CDR3 is TGTGCCAGCAGCAGGTACCGGGACAGGAGAGATGGCTACACCTTC.

The gene calls are TRBV7-2 and TRBJ2-7; tentative D call: TRBD1 (5 bases). The germline CDR1 and CDR2 sequences are SGHTA and FQGNSA. Trimming took off 5 bases at V and 7 bases at J, with 12 bases between the two ends. This CDR3 spans 12 amino acids. Here the CDR3 DNA reads TGTGCCAGCAGCCTAAGGGGATCGGAGCAGTACTTC. Translating it yields CASSLRGSEQYF.

This clone turned up a few times. The chain recombines TRBV19 with TRBJ1-1, with no clear D. CDR3 size: 15 residues. Germline CDR1 and CDR2: LNHDA and SQIVND (reference sequence). The ends were cut back, 3 bases at V and 4 bases at J, with 15 bases in the middle. CDR3 region: CASSIAVGAGTEAFF. The CDR3 DNA is TGTGCCAGTAGTATCGCGGTTGGAGCGGGCACTGAAGCTTTCTTT.

V is TRBV18 and J is TRBJ2-5; no clear D. CDR1 and CDR2 from the germline V gene are KGHSH and LQKENI. V shed 0 bases and J shed 3 bases, with 5 bases lying between them. CDR3 length: 13 residues. CDR3 sequence (DNA): TGTGCCAGCTCACCACCTTCAGAAGAGACCCAGTACTTC. This encodes CASSPPSEETQYF.

The V gene is TRBV4-1, the J gene TRBJ2-3, with 7 bases identical to TRBD1. Looked up from germline, CDR1 is MGHRA and CDR2 is YSYEKL. J gave up 7 bases and V 3 bases, and 10 bases lay outside the gene matches. This CDR3 contains 15 residues. The CDR3 here is CASSHRQGPGNTQYF. CDR3 coding DNA: TGCGCCAGCAGCCATCGACAGGGACCGGGGAATACGCAGTATTTT.

The chain employs TRBV11-3 and TRBJ2-1; TRBD1 is a possible D gene (6 bases). The CDR3 totals 15 residues. Germline V gene lookup returns CDR1 SGHNT and CDR2 YENEEA. Trimming cost V 0 bases and J 9 bases, with 15 bases left between them. For the CDR3, the DNA is TGTGCCAGCAGCTTAGAACTGTGGCAGGGGACTGAGCAGTTCTTC. Residues: CASSLELWQGTEQFF.

The table lists this clone with a few counts. The J gene is TRBJ1-2, the V gene TRBV2, with 7 bases matching TRBD1. J lost 8 bases, V lost 5 bases, and 11 bases had no gene match. The germline V gene encodes CDR1 SNHLY and CDR2 FYNNEI. This CDR3 has 14 residues. In DNA form, the CDR3 reads TGTGCCAGCAGTCCTACCGAGGGGGCGGCGGGCTACACCTTC. Its translation: CASSPTEGAAGYTF.

This clone was counted a few times. V and J are TRBV4-1 and TRBJ2-7, with 7 bases that match TRBD1. The CDR3 totals 15 residues. Germline CDR1 and CDR2: MGHRA and YSYEKL. The junction had 5 bases not matched to a gene; V was cut back by 1 base and J by 2 bases. CDR3 coding DNA: TGCGCCAGCAGCCAAGCAAGGGGGCAAACCTACGAGCAGTACTTC. Amino acid sequence: CASSQARGQTYEQYF.

The chain couples TRBV11-2 to TRBJ2-3; D is undetermined. This CDR3 is built from 13 residues. CDR1 is SGHAT and CDR2 is FQNNGV in the germline V gene. Trimming pared 5 bases from V and 0 bases from J, leaving 6 bases between. CDR3 in DNA: TGTGCCAGCAGCCTAATGAGCACAGATACGCAGTATTTT. Translating gives CASSLMSTDTQYF.

This clone was counted only a few times. V gene TRBV28 combines with J gene TRBJ2-1; D call uncertain. CDR1 and CDR2 (germline): MDHEN, SYDVKM. This CDR3 has 14 residues. Trimming removed 8 bases from V and 6 bases from J, with 17 bases in between. The CDR3 loop reads CASGPPPNSNEQFF. For the CDR3, the DNA is TGTGCCAGCGGCCCCCCTCCCAACAGCAATGAGCAGTTCTTC.

This clone was counted a few times. Other DNA sequences in the sample encode the same CDR3. This sequence joins TRBV6-1 and TRBJ2-5; 9 nucleotides match TRBD1. Germline trimming cut 6 bases from V and 5 bases from J; bases unmatched to any gene: 4. The germline CDR1 and CDR2 sequences are MNHNS and SASEGT. This CDR3 spans 13 amino acids. The CDR3 protein is CASRDRGGETQYF. The CDR3 coding sequence is TGTGCCAGCAGGGACAGGGGAGGGGAGACCCAGTACTTC.

This clone appeared a few times. The CDR3 spells CSVGAGNPTDTQYF. CDR3 coding DNA: TGCAGCGTTGGAGCGGGAAACCCCACAGATACGCAGTATTTT. This chain connects TRBV29-1 to TRBJ2-3; TRBD2 matches 7 bases. Unmatched junction bases numbered 6, after V lost 4 bases and J lost 2 bases. Looked up from germline, CDR1 is SQVTM and CDR2 is ANQGSEA. The CDR3 is made up of 14 amino acids.

The chain combines TRBV7-2 with TRBJ2-1; D is possibly TRBD2 (6 bases). Germline-derived CDR1 and CDR2 are SGHTA and FQGNSA. The CDR3 is 15 amino acids. The ends were cut back, 5 bases at V and 7 bases at J, with 18 bases in the middle. The CDR3 bases are TGTGCCAGCAGCCCGTCCGGGACGGGAGCAAATGAGCAGTTCTTC. It codes for CASSPSGTGANEQFF.

This rearrangement joins TRBV13 to TRBJ1-1; the D is unclear. Germline values: CDR1 PRHDT, CDR2 FYEKMQ (reference sequence). Deletions cut 4 bases from V and 7 bases from J, with 13 bases between. There are 13 residues in the CDR3. CDR3 nucleotides: TGTGCCAGCAGCTCCCGTCCGGGATTTGAAGCTTTCTTT. Its translation: CASSSRPGFEAFF.

This clone was observed a few times. The gene calls are TRBV30 and TRBJ1-2, with D unresolved. This CDR3 spans 12 amino acids. Trimming left V 2 bases short and J 0 bases short, with 4 bases between. Germline CDR1 and CDR2: GTSNPN and SVGIG (reference sequence). CDR3 amino acids: CAWSPSNYGYTF. The CDR3 DNA reads as TGTGCCTGGAGTCCCTCTAACTATGGCTACACCTTC.

This chain connects TRBV5-1 to TRBJ2-2, with 10 bases matching TRBD2. CDR1 and CDR2 from the germline V gene are SGHRS and YFSETQ. V shed 0 bases and J 6 bases; nucleotides not matched to a gene: 8. The CDR3 sequence is 17 residues long. Written as DNA, the CDR3 is TGCGCCAGCAGCTTGGCACTAGCGGGAAGGTTGTCCGGGGAGCTGTTTTTT. As protein: CASSLALAGRLSGELFF.

This clone appeared a few times. The CDR3 loop is CASSLGLAGGSYEQYF. The CDR3 nucleotides read TGTGCCAGCAGCTTAGGACTAGCGGGAGGGTCCTACGAGCAGTACTTC. The rearrangement links TRBV7-9 to TRBJ2-7; 14 bases map to TRBD2. The CDR3 extends over 16 amino acids. With V trimmed by 1 base and J by 1 base, 0 bases remained unmatched. Germline V gives CDR1 SEHNR, CDR2 FQNEAQ (reference sequence).

The genes are TRBV11-2 and TRBJ2-5; 14 nucleotides agree with TRBD2. V dropped 1 base and J dropped 4; count of bases not matched to a gene: 5. The CDR3 has 17 amino acids. Germline V gene sequence: CDR1 SGHAT, CDR2 FQNNGV. In nucleotides, the CDR3 is TGTGCCAGCAGCTTAGGCAGACTAGCGGGGGGGCCAGAGACCCAGTACTTC. Its protein is CASSLGRLAGGPETQYF.

Turning to this clone: The CDR3 does not close with the conserved phenylalanine or tryptophan, likely indicating a read error. V gene TRBV30 combines with J gene TRBJ1-2; D gene unclear. Germline loops: CDR1 GTSNPN, CDR2 SVGIG (reference sequence). The germline V and J ends were trimmed by 2 bases and 8 bases, with 12 bases remaining between them. CDR3 length: 12 residues. The CDR3 region has the DNA TGTGCCTGGAGTCCCCGGGTCGCGGGCTACACCCTC. Translated, it gives CAWSPRVAGYTL.